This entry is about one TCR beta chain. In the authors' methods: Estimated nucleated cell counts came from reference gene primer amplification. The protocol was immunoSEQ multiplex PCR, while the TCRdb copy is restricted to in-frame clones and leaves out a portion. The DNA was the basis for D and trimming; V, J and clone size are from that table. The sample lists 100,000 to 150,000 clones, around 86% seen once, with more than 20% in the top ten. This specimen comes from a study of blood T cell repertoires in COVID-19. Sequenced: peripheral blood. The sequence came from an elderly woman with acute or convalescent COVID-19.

The CDR3 bases are TGTGCCAGCAGCCAGGACAGGTTTGAAGCTTTCTTT. Residues: CASSQDRFEAFF. V and J are TRBV5-6 and TRBJ1-1; 7 bases are a match to TRBD1. From germline, CDR1 is SGHDT and CDR2 YYEEEE. V was pared by 4 bases and J by 7 bases, with 4 bases of the junction left unmatched. CDR3 length: 12 residues.